This TCR beta chain stems from a study of CD8+ T cells in alopecia areata. Study details: The share of scalp area affected provided the severity score for treated patients.

Germline V gene data show CDR1 as MNHNS and CDR2 as SASEGT. V dropped 5 bases and J dropped 7; count of bases not matched to a gene: 10. The CDR3 loop spans 15 amino acids. RNA was isolated and reverse transcribed to cDNA, the sequencing template. TCRdb keeps only in-frame clones here, not all; method: immunoSEQ multiplex PCR. The sample holds 200,000 or so clones, roughly 60% seen once. To note about this clone: The antigen is not known.

Treatment: oral pan-JAK inhibitor, 5-10 mg twice daily. Lesional scalp tissue (obtained by punch biopsy) and peripheral blood were collected from alopecia areata patients. Whole-study results and caveats: In lesional scalp, particularly from alopecia totalis/universalis, clonality was higher than in normal scalp.

The source is a human donor with alopecia areata. The rearrangement joins TRBV6-1 to TRBJ1-5; 8 bases line up with TRBD1. The specimen comprised CD4+ T cells sorted from blood, sampled at week 24, from a patient treated with tofacitinib. The CDR3 here is CASSLVTGAFQPQHF. The CDR3 DNA reads as TGTGCCAGCAGTCTTGTGACAGGGGCTTTCCAGCCCCAGCATTTT.